Below, one T cell receptor (beta chain) is given with its context. These data originate in a study of cytomegalovirus exposure and HLA in healthy donors. This CDR3 comprises 15 residues. The V gene's germline CDR1 is SEHNR and CDR2 FQNEAQ (reference sequence). The junction had 10 bases not matched to a gene; V was cut back by 5 bases and J by 5 bases. Primers included in the PCR were 60 Vbeta and 13 Jbeta primers. The protocol was immunoSEQ multiplex PCR, while the TCRdb copy is restricted to in-frame clones and leaves out a portion. The data contain some 150,000 clones, 81% of them seen just once; the ten biggest clones take up over 10%.

The specimen sequenced was PBMCs. The sequence was obtained from a woman aged 45-60 years in good health and CMV-seronegative. This rearrangement joins TRBV7-9 to TRBJ2-5, with 8 bases fitting TRBD1. CDR3 nucleotide sequence: TGTGCCAGCAGCCTAACGACAGGGGCTGGGGAGACCCAGTACTTC. Its translation: CASSLTTGAGETQYF.